A selection of T cell receptor beta chains follows, all from one sample in a study of cytomegalovirus exposure and HLA in healthy donors. Assay: immunoSEQ multiplex PCR; the TCRdb copy retains only in-frame clones and omits some. This sample has about 150,000 clones, with approximately 85% found just once. The sequenced sample consisted of PBMCs. The receptors originated from a woman under 30 in good health and CMV-seronegative. Each CDR3 is given with its conserved first and last residue. A D gene is named only where the DNA matches it firmly. Clone size, where shown, is once, few, many, or a class for clones that have expanded.

TRBJ2-2 few - TRBV4-3 TGCGCCAGCAGCCAAGATCGAGGGGGAGTCACCGGGGAGCTGTTTTTT CASSQDRGGVTGELFF
TRBJ2-3 - TRBD1 TRBV5-1 TGCGCCAGCAGCCCCGGGCAGGGGGCCACAGATACGCAGTATTTT CASSPGQGATDTQYF
TRBJ2-7 - - TRBV5-6 TGTGCCAGCAGCCCTCCCCGGGGGGCGGACTACGAGCAGTACTTC CASSPPRGADYEQYF
TRBJ2-2 - TRBD1 TRBV7-9 TGTGCCAGCAGCTCGACCGGGACAGCGAACACCGGGGAGCTGTTTTTT CASSSTGTANTGELFF
TRBJ2-3 - - TRBV10-1 TGCGCCAGCAGTGAGAGTAATGGAGTCGAGGATACGCAGTATTTT CASSESNGVEDTQYF
TRBJ2-3 - TRBD1 TRBV15 TGTGCCACCAGCACCAGACAGGGAGCAGATACGCAGTATTTT CATSTRQGADTQYF
TRBJ1-1 - - TRBV28 TGTGCCAGCAGTCCCTGGGGGCCCCGGGGCGACACTGAAGCTTTCTTT CASSPWGPRGDTEAFF
TRBJ1-2 - TRBD1 TRBV10-3 TGTGCCATCAGTGAGTCCGACGGACAGGGGTATGGCTACACCTTC CAISESDGQGYGYTF
TRBJ1-6 - - TRBV4-2 TGTGCCAGCAGCCAAGATCTACCCAGGGTTGGTTCACCCCTCCACTTT CASSQDLPRVGSPLHF
TRBJ2-5 once - TRBV27 TGTGCCAGCAGTCACCCCCGGGAGACCCAGTACTTC CASSHPRETQYF
TRBJ1-2 - TRBD1 TRBV28 TGTGCCAGCAGTTCCCAACCCGGACAGGGATGGGGCTACACCTTC CASSSQPGQGWGYTF
TRBJ2-5 once TRBD2 TRBV29-1 TGCAGCGTACATAGCGGGAGGGAGACCCAGTACTTC CSVHSGRETQYF
TRBJ2-1 - TRBD2 TRBV7-9 TGTGCCAGCAGCTTACTTACCAGCGGGGGGTACAATGAGCAGTTCTTC CASSLLTSGGYNEQFF
TRBJ1-6 once - TRBV2 TGTGCCAGCAGTGACCCGACAGTTATCAGTTCACCCCTCCACTTT CASSDPTVISSPLHF
TRBJ1-4 - - TRBV28 TGTGCCGGGAGCCCCGCAGGGGTTGAAAAACTGTTTTTT CAGSPAGVEKLFF
TRBJ2-1 - - TRBV14 TGTGCCAGCAGCCTTCTCGATGAGCAGTTCTTC CASSLLDEQFF
TRBJ1-2 - TRBD1 TRBV2 TGTGCCAGCAGTGTGGACAGGGGTGGCTACACCTTC CASSVDRGGYTF
TRBJ2-3 - TRBD1 TRBV4-2 TGTGCCAGCAGCCAAGACAGGGGGGATACGCAGTATTTT CASSQDRGDTQYF
TRBJ2-5 - TRBD2 TRBV7-2 TGTGCCAGCAGCGAAACTAGCGGGAGTTACGAGACCCAGTACTTC CASSETSGSYETQYF
TRBJ2-3 - TRBD2 TRBV7-9 TGTGCCAGCAGCTTGACTAGCGGGGGCACAGATACGCAGTATTTT CASSLTSGGTDTQYF
TRBJ1-2 - - TRBV18 TGTGCCAGCTCACGGGCCGGCGAAGGCTACACCTTC CASSRAGEGYTF
TRBJ2-6 - - TRBV15 TGTGCCACCAGCAGTCACGCCAGGTCAGGGGCCAACGTCCTGACTTTC CATSSHARSGANVLTF
TRBJ2-7 - TRBD2 TRBV10-2 TGCGCCAGCAGTGACCCTCTAGCGGGGGGAACCTACGAGCAGTACTTC CASSDPLAGGTYEQYF
TRBJ2-7 - TRBD2 TRBV28 TGTGCCAGCAGTTCATTTCTACTTGGACTAGCGGGAGGGCGTACCTACGAGCAGTACTTC CASSSFLLGLAGGRTYEQYF
TRBJ1-2 - - TRBV28 TGTGCCAGTAACGCAGGGTTCGTTAACTATGGCTACACCTTC CASNAGFVNYGYTF
TRBJ2-5 - - TRBV11-3 TGTGCCAGCAGCTTAGGAGGTGGCGAAGCGACCCAGTACTTC CASSLGGGEATQYF
TRBJ2-7 - TRBD1 TRBV30 TGTGCCTGGAGTGCGGGGACAGGCGTAGACGAGCAGTACTTC CAWSAGTGVDEQYF
TRBJ1-3 - - TRBV28 TGTGCCAGCACCTGGGGCGCAACGGCCTCTGGAAACACCATATATTTT CASTWGATASGNTIYF
TRBJ2-1 once TRBD2 TRBV18 TGTGCCAGCTCTCGGGGAGCGGGGGCCTACAATGAGCAGTTCTTC CASSRGAGAYNEQFF